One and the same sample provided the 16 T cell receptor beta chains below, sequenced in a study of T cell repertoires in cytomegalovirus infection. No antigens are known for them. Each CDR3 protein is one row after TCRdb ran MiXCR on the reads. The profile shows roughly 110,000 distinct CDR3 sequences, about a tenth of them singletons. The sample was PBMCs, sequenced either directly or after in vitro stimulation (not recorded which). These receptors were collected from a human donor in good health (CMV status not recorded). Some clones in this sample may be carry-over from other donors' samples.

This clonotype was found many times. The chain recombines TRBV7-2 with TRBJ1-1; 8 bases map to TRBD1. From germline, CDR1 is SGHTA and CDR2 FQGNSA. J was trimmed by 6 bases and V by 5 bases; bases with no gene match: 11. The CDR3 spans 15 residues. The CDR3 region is CASSRGQGRLSEAFF. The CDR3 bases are TGTGCCAGCAGCCGAGGACAGGGTCGGCTTTCTGAAGCTTTCTTT.

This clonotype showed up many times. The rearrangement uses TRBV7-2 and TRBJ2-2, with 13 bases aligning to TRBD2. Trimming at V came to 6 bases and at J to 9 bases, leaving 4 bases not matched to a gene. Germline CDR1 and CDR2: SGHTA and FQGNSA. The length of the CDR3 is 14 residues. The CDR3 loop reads CASSRTSGSRELFF. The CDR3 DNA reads TGTGCCAGCAGTCGGACTAGCGGGAGCAGGGAGCTGTTTTTT.

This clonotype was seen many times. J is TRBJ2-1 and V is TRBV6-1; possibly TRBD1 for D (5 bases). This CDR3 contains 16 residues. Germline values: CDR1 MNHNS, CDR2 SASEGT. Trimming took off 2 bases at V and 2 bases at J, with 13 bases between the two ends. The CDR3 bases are TGTGCCAGCAGTGAATTAAAGGGGATCCCCTACAATGAGCAGTTCTTC. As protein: CASSELKGIPYNEQFF.

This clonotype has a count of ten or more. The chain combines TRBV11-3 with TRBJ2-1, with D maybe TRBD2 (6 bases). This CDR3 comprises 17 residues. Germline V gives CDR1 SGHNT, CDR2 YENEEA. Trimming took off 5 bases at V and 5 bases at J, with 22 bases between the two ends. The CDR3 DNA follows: TGTGCCAGCAGCCCCTTGGCTAGCGTTGGAGTTAACAATGAGCAGTTCTTC. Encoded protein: CASSPLASVGVNNEQFF.

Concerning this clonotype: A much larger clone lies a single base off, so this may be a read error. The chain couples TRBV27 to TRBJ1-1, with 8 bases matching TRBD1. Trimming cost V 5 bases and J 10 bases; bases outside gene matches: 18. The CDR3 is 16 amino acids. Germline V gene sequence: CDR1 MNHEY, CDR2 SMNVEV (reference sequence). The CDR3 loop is CASSPTIHRTGRGAFF. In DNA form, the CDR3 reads TGTGCCAGCAGTCCCACGATCCATCGGACAGGGAGAGGAGCTTTCTTT.

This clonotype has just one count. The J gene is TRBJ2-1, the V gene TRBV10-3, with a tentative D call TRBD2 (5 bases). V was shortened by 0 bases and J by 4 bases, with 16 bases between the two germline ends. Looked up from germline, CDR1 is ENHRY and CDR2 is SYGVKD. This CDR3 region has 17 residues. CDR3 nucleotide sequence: TGTGCCATCAGTGAGTCTGTGAGAGTAGCGACATACAATGAGCAGTTCTTC. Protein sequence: CAISESVRVATYNEQFF.

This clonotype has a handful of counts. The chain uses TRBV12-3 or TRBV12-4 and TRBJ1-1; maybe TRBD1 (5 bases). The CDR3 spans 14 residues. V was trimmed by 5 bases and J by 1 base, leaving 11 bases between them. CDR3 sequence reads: CASSLYQGNTEAFF. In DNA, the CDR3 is TGTGCCAGCAGTCTATACCAGGGGAACACTGAAGCTTTCTTT.

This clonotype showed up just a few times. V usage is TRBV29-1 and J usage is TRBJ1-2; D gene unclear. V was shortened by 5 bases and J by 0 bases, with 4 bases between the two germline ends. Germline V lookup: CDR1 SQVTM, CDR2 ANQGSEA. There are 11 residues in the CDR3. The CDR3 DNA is TGCAGCGTTTTTACTAACTATGGCTACACCTTC. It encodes CSVFTNYGYTF.

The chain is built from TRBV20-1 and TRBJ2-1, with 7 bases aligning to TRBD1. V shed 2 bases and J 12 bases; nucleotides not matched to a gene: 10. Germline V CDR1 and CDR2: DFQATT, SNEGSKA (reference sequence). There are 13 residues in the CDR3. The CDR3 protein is CSARPTPGQRQFF. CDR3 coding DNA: TGCAGTGCTAGACCAACCCCGGGACAGAGGCAGTTCTTC.

The CDR3 loop reads CASPDWRVEDGTEAFF. The CDR3 DNA follows: TGTGCCAGCCCCGATTGGAGGGTAGAGGATGGCACTGAAGCTTTCTTT. This rearrangement joins TRBV7-9 to TRBJ1-1; D gene ambiguous. The CDR3 contains 16 residues. The germline V gene encodes CDR1 SEHNR and CDR2 FQNEAQ (reference sequence). V was clipped by 8 bases and J by 4 bases, with 23 bases between them.

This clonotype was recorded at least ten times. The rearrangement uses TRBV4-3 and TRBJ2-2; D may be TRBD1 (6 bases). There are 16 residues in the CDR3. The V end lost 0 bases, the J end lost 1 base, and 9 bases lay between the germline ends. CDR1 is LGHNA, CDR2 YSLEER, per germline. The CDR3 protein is CASSQEGRGNTGELFF. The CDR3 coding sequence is TGCGCCAGCAGCCAAGAGGGCAGGGGGAACACCGGGGAGCTGTTTTTT.

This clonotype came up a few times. CDR3 protein: CASSYLGLLGVVTQYF. The DNA of the CDR3 is TGTGCCAGCAGTTACTTGGGACTCCTTGGAGTTGTTACGCAGTATTTT. The chain joins TRBV6-6 to TRBJ2-3; a possible D gene is TRBD2 (6 bases). This CDR3 has 16 residues. The germline V gene encodes CDR1 MNHNY and CDR2 SVGAGI (reference sequence). Trimming removed 1 base at V and 8 bases at J, with 19 bases between.

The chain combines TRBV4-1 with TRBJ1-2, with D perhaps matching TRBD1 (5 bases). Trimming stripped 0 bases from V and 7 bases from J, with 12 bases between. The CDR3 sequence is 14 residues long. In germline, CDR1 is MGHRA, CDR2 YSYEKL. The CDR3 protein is CASSQEAAGSGYTF. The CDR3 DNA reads TGCGCCAGCAGCCAAGAGGCGGCAGGGTCTGGCTACACCTTC.

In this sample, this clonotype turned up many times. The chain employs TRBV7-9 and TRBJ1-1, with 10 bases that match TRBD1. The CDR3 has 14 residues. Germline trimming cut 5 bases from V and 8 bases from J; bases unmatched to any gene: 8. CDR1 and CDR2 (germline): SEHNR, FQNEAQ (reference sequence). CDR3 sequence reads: CASSAGQGSTEAFF. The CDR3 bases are TGTGCCAGCAGCGCGGGACAGGGGAGCACAGAAGCTTTCTTT.

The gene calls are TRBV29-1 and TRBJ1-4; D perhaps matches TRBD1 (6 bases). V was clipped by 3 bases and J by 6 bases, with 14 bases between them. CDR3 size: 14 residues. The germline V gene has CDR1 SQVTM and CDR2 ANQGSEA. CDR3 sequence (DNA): TGCAGCGTTGAGCCCCCAGGGGAGGATGAAAAACTGTTTTTT. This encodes CSVEPPGEDEKLFF.

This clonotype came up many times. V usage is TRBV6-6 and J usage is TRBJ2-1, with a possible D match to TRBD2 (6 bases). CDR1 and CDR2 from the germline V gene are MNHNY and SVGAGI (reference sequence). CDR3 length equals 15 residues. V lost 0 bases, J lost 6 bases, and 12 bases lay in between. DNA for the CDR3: TGTGCCAGCAGTTACTCGGAGGGTCTGGGCAATGAGCAGTTCTTC. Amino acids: CASSYSEGLGNEQFF.